This T cell receptor beta chain appears in the sequencing data of a study of shared clonotypes between healthy human individuals. CDR3 length: 14 residues. The germline V and J ends were trimmed by 0 bases and 0 bases, with 7 bases remaining between them. CDR1 is SGHRS and CDR2 is YFSETQ in the germline V gene. Naivety among CD8 cells was defined by CD45RO negativity and positive CCR7 selection, thereby excluding terminally differentiated effector memory CD45RA+ cells. Sequenced by immunoSEQ multiplex PCR; TCRdb stores in-frame clones only, minus some. There are about 590,000 clones in the sample; nearly 97% occur only once, and less than 0.13% lies in the top ten.

This rearrangement joins TRBV5-1 to TRBJ2-7; D remains unclear. The sequenced sample was naive CD8+ T cells sorted from blood. This sequence was found in a woman aged 25 to 39 in good health. The DNA of the CDR3 is TGCGCCAGCAGCTTGGAACAGTACTCCTACGAGCAGTACTTC. Translating it yields CASSLEQYSYEQYF.